This T cell receptor beta chain is from a study of shared clonotypes between healthy human individuals (TCRdb year 2020). Regarding the study in general: Three men and a couple of women, aged 18 to 49 years, made up the cohort. For each donor, three plates each were used for CD4 naive and CD4 memory, two plates were used for CD8 naive, and one plate was used for CD8 memory. To increase sequencing depth and limit assay-specific biases, TCR repertoire library preparation and sequencing were carried out by different laboratories using diverse techniques. The study deeply sequenced blood TCR repertoires of about five healthy adults to estimate repertoire size and the extent of clonotype sharing between individuals. Per donor, leukapheresis produced somewhere between about 0.9 and 10 billion PBMCs. Summary of the overall study and its limitations: The genetic and exposure-history diversity represented was limited by the small number of donors. Naive subsets generally had larger estimated clonotype richness than memory subsets did. Even with the large sequencing depth, rarefaction of the sorted-subset datasets indicated that sequencing was incomplete. Sampling was limited to blood, and TCR repertoires in tissue likely differ from TCR repertoires in blood. Sharing across a handful of donors was observed for around 5% of naive CD4, about 3.2% of naive CD8, around 2.5% of memory CD4, and about 0.4% of memory CD8 clonotypes. Clonotypes shared by all four sorted-subset donors showed higher generation probabilities than non-shared clonotypes. Based on pairwise subsampling, the degree of clonotype sharing among donors was expected to be affected by sequencing depth.

Using the deep immunoSEQ assay, TCR CDR3 regions were amplified from genomic DNA by multiplex PCR. Extracted genomic DNA from each cell subset was spread evenly across all wells of several immunoSEQ 96-well plates, with each plate serving as a replicate. For sorted subsets, 200 to 250 ng of genomic DNA, equivalent to some 30,000 T cell genomes, went into each replicate PCR. Purified libraries were measured with a Qubit 3.0 fluorometer, size-checked on a Bioanalyzer 2100, and measured again with the KAPA Library Quantification kit. Every immunoSEQ 96-well plate was sequenced on a dedicated single-read 150-cycle Illumina NextSeq 550 flow cell. The paper's data handling went like this. Because the immunoSEQ output included only junctional sequences and no quality scores, the filtering could not be the same as the filtering used for full-length reads. To assign V/J genes and CDR3, sequences were annotated against IMGT germline references using PyIR, a Python wrapper for IgBLAST v1.9. Any read was removed if the V/J assignment was weak (E-value above 1e-6), the CDR3 was missing, or the read contained stop codons, out-of-frame junctions, or ambiguous translated residues. V3J clonotypes were defined by identical inferred V gene, J gene, and CDR3 amino acid sequence. The percentage overlap between two repertoires was calculated by dividing the number of shared unique clonotypes by the size of the smaller repertoire. Richness of each repertoire was evaluated using RTK rarefaction, the Chao1 estimator, and Recon v2.1 estimates of unobserved clonotypes. For all TCRbeta clonotypes obtained by the gDNA method from four donors, generation probabilities were computed with OLGA. The table was pulled from immuneACCESS by TCRdb, which kept in-frame rearrangements only. Such tables lose some clones; where checked, under half of the loss comes from unresolved V genes, and the rest has no known cause. That table is the source of V, J and clone size, and D and trimming were worked out from the DNA. This sample holds nearly 1 million clones; approximately 76% were observed only once. The top ten clonotypes cover over 1.3% of the sample.

The donors were healthy, HIV-negative adults who had no recently reported acute infections or vaccinations. Every donor was a Caucasian adult residing in Nashville, Tennessee, USA. CD4+ T cells were enriched through magnetic negative selection, after which naive cells were positively selected on CD45RA and the remaining negative fraction served as the memory subset. Blood was obtained by leukapheresis, after which PBMCs were separated by Ficoll-Histopaque density gradient centrifugation and cryopreserved in liquid nitrogen vapor phase. Analytical flow cytometry was used to check the purity and quantity of each magnetically sorted T cell population. From each sorted fraction, genomic DNA was isolated and quantified by UV absorbance on a Nanodrop 2000c. For this clone: It lacks a known antigen. Base qualities are not at hand, and no much larger clone is one base apart.

The origin of this receptor is a man aged 18 to 35 in good health. Material for sequencing was memory CD4+ T cells sorted from blood. The sample's cell subset or site label, in plain terms: CD45RA-negative fraction.

Here is the DNA: TGTGCCAGCCGGGGCTTAGGGGAAAACCAAGAGACCCAGTACTTC. Its coded protein is CASRGLGENQETQYF. Recombination connected TRBV11-2 to TRBJ2-5, with a tentative D call of TRBD1 or TRBD2, each matching 5 bases. The junction shows trimming of 8 bases on V and 0 bases on J, plus 16 bases between the germline ends. From the germline V gene, CDR1 is SGHAT and CDR2 is FQNNGV. The CDR3 runs 15 residues from the cysteine to the phenylalanine. Of the read, only the CDR3 DNA is kept; its 45 bases are in frame from base 1. Extended through the reference TRBV11-2 and TRBJ2-5 proteins, this CDR3 yields the full variable domain: EAGVAQSPRYKIIEKRQSVAFWCNPISGHATLYWYQQILGQGPKLLIQFQNNGVVDDSQLPKDRFSAERLKGVDSTLKIQPAKLEDSAVYLCASRGLGENQETQYFGPGTRLLVL.